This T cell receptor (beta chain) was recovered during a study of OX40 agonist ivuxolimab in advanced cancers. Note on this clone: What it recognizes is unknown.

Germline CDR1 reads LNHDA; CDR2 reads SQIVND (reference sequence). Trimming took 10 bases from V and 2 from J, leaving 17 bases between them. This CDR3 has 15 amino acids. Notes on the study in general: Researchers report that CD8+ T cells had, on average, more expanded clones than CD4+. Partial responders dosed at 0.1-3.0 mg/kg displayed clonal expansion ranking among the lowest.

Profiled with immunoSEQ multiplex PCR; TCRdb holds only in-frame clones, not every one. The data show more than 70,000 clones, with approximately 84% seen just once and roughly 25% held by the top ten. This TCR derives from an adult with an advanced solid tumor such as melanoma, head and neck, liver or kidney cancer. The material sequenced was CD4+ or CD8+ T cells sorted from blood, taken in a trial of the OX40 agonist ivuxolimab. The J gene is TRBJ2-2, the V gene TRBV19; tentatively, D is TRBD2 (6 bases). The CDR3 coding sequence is TGTGCCACCCACTCCGGGACTTATAACACCGGGGAGCTGTTTTTT. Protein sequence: CATHSGTYNTGELFF.